A selection of T cell receptor beta chains follows, all from one sample in a study of T cells in Graves' hyperthyroidism and ophthalmopathy. MiXCR, run by TCRdb on the multiplex PCR reads, gives a single entry per CDR3 protein. The sample contains 750,000 to 900,000 distinct CDR3 sequences, 35% to 40% of which appear only once. The sequencing input was blood. The receptor source for this set is a man younger than 30 with Graves' hyperthyroidism. Both conserved end residues are part of each CDR3. D genes are given only for firm matches. Some rows mark clone size as missing; the rest say once, few, many or name a class of expanded clone.

V	J	D	size	DNA	CDR3
TRBV6-5	TRBJ2-7	.	.	TGTGCCAGCAGTTTTGAGACAGCCGGTTACGAGCAGTACTTC	CASSFETAGYEQYF
TRBV12-3/TRBV12-4	TRBJ1-6	.	.	TGTGCCAGCAGTACTCTTGGGAATTCACCCCTCCACTTT	CASSTLGNSPLHF
TRBV12-3/TRBV12-4	TRBJ1-1	.	.	TGTGCCAGCGCGCTCTCGGGGACTGAAGCTTTCTTT	CASALSGTEAFF
TRBV10-3	TRBJ1-1	TRBD1	many	TGTGCCATCAGTGCTGGACAGGCGGTCAGAACTGAAGCTTTCTTT	CAISAGQAVRTEAFF
TRBV11-2	TRBJ1-2	TRBD1	.	TGTGCCAGCAGCCCGGGGGGGCCGGGACAGGGGAAGGATGGCTACACCTTC	CASSPGGPGQGKDGYTF
TRBV2	TRBJ2-5	TRBD2	many	TGTGCCAGCAGTCCACGGACTTCGGGAGGGTCGGAGACCCAGTACTTC	CASSPRTSGGSETQYF
TRBV7-9	TRBJ2-2	.	few	TGTGCCAGCAGCTTACGGGACACCACCGGGGAGCTGTTTTTT	CASSLRDTTGELFF
TRBV29-1	TRBJ1-1	.	.	TGCAGCTTCAGGGACATGAACACTGAAGCTTTCTTT	CSFRDMNTEAFF
TRBV5-1	TRBJ1-1	.	.	TGCGCCAGCAGCGGCCCCGGGGGGCTGGACACTGAAGCTTTCTTT	CASSGPGGLDTEAFF
TRBV25-1	TRBJ1-1	.	.	TGTGCTGGCCTGACAGGAAACACTGAAGCTTTCTTT	CAGLTGNTEAFF
TRBV12-3/TRBV12-4	TRBJ1-1	.	.	TGTGCCAGCAGTTTAGGGTGGGGGGGGCGCCGGACTGAAGCTTTCTTT	CASSLGWGGRRTEAFF
TRBV12-3/TRBV12-4	TRBJ1-3	.	.	TGTGCCAGCAGTTTCAAAGTTTCTGGAAACACCATATATTTT	CASSFKVSGNTIYF
TRBV10-3	TRBJ2-2	.	.	TGTGCCATCAGTTTGGGCACCGGGGAGCTGTTTTTT	CAISLGTGELFF
TRBV19	TRBJ1-1	.	many	TGTGCCAGTAGTATGGGAGAGGGCACTGAAGCTTTCTTT	CASSMGEGTEAFF
TRBV29-1	TRBJ1-3	.	.	TGCAGCGTTATCATCGGGACCCAAACCTCAGGAAACACCATATATTTT	CSVIIGTQTSGNTIYF
TRBV7-6	TRBJ2-7	.	.	TGTGCCAGCGGCTTAATGGCGGAGAGGAACTACGAGCAGTACTTC	CASGLMAERNYEQYF
TRBV9	TRBJ1-5	.	.	TGTGCCAGCAGCGCATACGGAGATAGCAATCAGCCCCAGCATTTT	CASSAYGDSNQPQHF
TRBV7-8	TRBJ1-5	.	many	TGTGCCAGCAGCTTCCATCATCAGCCCCAGCATTTT	CASSFHHQPQHF
TRBV7-8	TRBJ2-7	.	.	TGTGCCAGCAGCTTACCCGGGACTGAAAATTCCTACGAGCAGTACTTC	CASSLPGTENSYEQYF
TRBV9	TRBJ2-7	TRBD1	few	TGTGCCAGCAGCGACAGGGGGCTAGACGAGCAGTACTTC	CASSDRGLDEQYF
TRBV9	TRBJ1-2	.	few	TGTGCCAGCAGCGCCCTCCCCGAGGGGGGCGATGGCTACACCTTC	CASSALPEGGDGYTF
TRBV12-3/TRBV12-4	TRBJ2-5	.	.	TGTGCCAGCAGTTTAAGGTACCAAGAGACCCAGCACTTC	CASSLRYQETQHF
TRBV7-9	TRBJ2-2	.	many	TGTGCCAGCAGCTGGGGACAGAACACCGGGGAGCTGTTTTTT	CASSWGQNTGELFF
TRBV19	TRBJ2-6	.	many	TGTGCCAGTGGGGAGTCAAGAATCTCTGGGGCCAACGTCCTGACTTTC	CASGESRISGANVLTF
TRBV19	TRBJ2-7	.	.	TGTGCCAGTAGTATTGGTTCGGGGGACTACGAGCAGTACTTC	CASSIGSGDYEQYF
TRBV2	TRBJ1-3	.	many	TGTGCCAGTACCGCCGGCGCTGGAAACACCATATATTTT	CASTAGAGNTIYF
TRBV5-1	TRBJ2-3	TRBD2	.	TGCGCCAGCAGCTTCCAGGGTAGCGGGAGCACAGATACGCAGTATTTT	CASSFQGSGSTDTQYF
TRBV20-1	TRBJ1-2	.	few	TGCAGTGCAAAACTACAGTCAAACTATGGCTACACCTTC	CSAKLQSNYGYTF